Sequencing of this TCR beta chain was carried out in a study of blood T cell repertoires in COVID-19. Looking at the study overall: COVID-19 samples from acute and convalescent phases originated in the United States, Italy and Spain.

The method was immunoSEQ multiplex PCR; TCRdb's version includes in-frame clones alone and lacks a portion of them. The sample consists of approximately 110,000 clones, about 85% of them appearing once. This clone came up once. What was sequenced was peripheral blood. The sequence came from a man aged 35-49 years with acute or convalescent COVID-19.

CDR3 nucleotides: TGTGCCAGTAGTATAGTCCCGGGAGTAGACTATGGCTACACCTTC. Translation gives CASSIVPGVDYGYTF. The rearrangement uses TRBV19 and TRBJ1-2, with no clear D. CDR3 length: 15 residues. Looked up from germline, CDR1 is LNHDA and CDR2 is SQIVND (reference sequence). The V end lost 1 base, the J end lost 3 bases, and 12 bases lay between the germline ends.